Each of the 29 T cell receptor beta chains below was sequenced from the same sample in a study of naive and memory T cell subsets. General study results and limits: Possibly reflecting memory cells re-expressing CD45RA, a few larger clonotypes occurred in naive repertoires, especially CD8.

An equimolar mix of two oligonucleotides served as the beta constant-region primer for TRBC1 and TRBC2. Four rounds of PCR amplified the ligated cDNA using nested alpha and beta constant-region primers plus SP2. TCRdb processed the UMI-ligation and nested PCR reads anew with MiXCR; each CDR3 protein has one entry. The table lists 99,000 or so distinct CDR3 sequences, more than 12% of them singletons, with around 2.8% in the top ten. These TCRs are of unknown antigen specificity. The specimen sequenced was naive CD8+ T cells from blood. The receptors derive from a human donor in good health.

Only a few counts were recorded for this clonotype. The chain combines TRBV6-5 with TRBJ2-6; the D call may be TRBD1 or TRBD2 (5 bases each). Germline CDR1 reads MNHEY; CDR2 reads SVGAGI. V lost 4 bases and J lost 2, with 15 bases in between. This CDR3 has 17 residues. Here the CDR3 reads CASSFMGDLAGANVLTF. In DNA form, the CDR3 reads TGTGCCAGCAGTTTTATGGGGGACCTGGCTGGGGCCAACGTCCTGACTTTC.

The rearrangement uses TRBV7-8 and TRBJ1-5; 7 positions agree with TRBD1. J lost 5 bases, V lost 3 bases, and 7 bases had no gene match. Germline V gives CDR1 SGHVS, CDR2 FQNEAQ. The CDR3 is 15 amino acids. CDR3 region: CASSFRTGTHQPQHF. For the CDR3, the DNA is TGTGCCAGCAGCTTCAGGACAGGAACCCATCAGCCCCAGCATTTT.

This chain links TRBV15 with TRBJ2-1; D is uncertain. Germline V gene lookup returns CDR1 LNHNV and CDR2 YYDKDF (reference sequence). The CDR3 runs 17 residues. V lost 5 bases, J lost 2 bases, and 19 bases lay in between. The CDR3 DNA is TGTGCCACCAGCGGAGTTTCAACAAGGAATACCTACAATGAGCAGTTCTTC. Its protein product is CATSGVSTRNTYNEQFF.

V is TRBV20-1 and J is TRBJ1-4; maybe TRBD1 (6 bases). CDR1 and CDR2 from the germline V gene are DFQATT and SNEGSKA (reference sequence). The V gene lost 0 bases and the J gene lost 8 bases, with 7 bases spanning the gap. The CDR3 runs 12 residues. CDR3 sequence: CSARDQGEKLFF. CDR3 sequence (DNA): TGCAGTGCTAGAGATCAGGGGGAAAAACTGTTTTTT.

The V gene is TRBV7-9, the J gene TRBJ1-2; TRBD1 aligns across 7 bases. J was trimmed by 2 bases and V by 0 bases; bases with no gene match: 12. The CDR3 has 18 amino acids. Per germline, CDR1 SEHNR and CDR2 FQNEAQ (reference sequence). In DNA form, the CDR3 reads TGTGCCAGCAGCTTAGCTAACGAGTACAGGGGTCTCAACTATGGCTACACCTTC. Translation gives CASSLANEYRGLNYGYTF. The full variable domain, in which reference TRBV7-9 and TRBJ1-2 provide the parts outside the CDR3, is DTGVSQNPRHKITKRGQNVTFRCDPISEHNRLYWYRQTLGQGPEFLTYFQNEAQLEKSRLLSDRFSAERPKGSFSTLEIQRTEQGDSAMYLCASSLANEYRGLNYGYTFGSGTRLTVV.

V and J are TRBV12-3 or TRBV12-4 and TRBJ1-1; D gene unclear. V dropped 3 bases and J dropped 4 bases, with 9 bases sitting between them. This CDR3 has 13 residues. The CDR3 loop reads CASSFGPGTEAFF. CDR3 nucleotides: TGTGCCAGCAGTTTCGGACCAGGCACTGAAGCTTTCTTT.

The rearrangement uses TRBV19 and TRBJ1-1; D is possibly TRBD1 (5 bases). This CDR3 spans 15 amino acids. Germline values: CDR1 LNHDA, CDR2 SQIVND (reference sequence). Trimming took off 6 bases at V and 3 bases at J, with 17 bases between the two ends. The CDR3 is CASSPGGFEYTEAFF. CDR3 nucleotide sequence: TGTGCCAGTAGCCCTGGGGGGTTCGAGTACACTGAAGCTTTCTTT.

Many counts were recorded for this clonotype. The chain couples TRBV6-1 to TRBJ1-1; 8 bases line up with TRBD1. V shed 3 bases and J 2 bases; nucleotides not matched to a gene: 5. The CDR3 runs 15 residues. In germline, CDR1 is MNHNS, CDR2 SASEGT. The CDR3 DNA sequence: TGTGCCAGCAGTGAGGCGCAGGGGGCAAACACTGAAGCTTTCTTT. Translated, it gives CASSEAQGANTEAFF.

Only a few counts were recorded for this clonotype. This chain connects TRBV12-3 or TRBV12-4 to TRBJ2-1; D ambiguous. V was shortened by 5 bases and J by 0 bases, with 11 bases between the two germline ends. The CDR3 runs to 15 residues. CDR3 sequence reads: CASSQLMSSYNEQFF. The CDR3 nucleotides read TGTGCCAGCAGTCAGCTGATGAGCTCCTACAATGAGCAGTTCTTC.

The CDR3 DNA reads TGTGCCAGCAGTTTTTGGAAGGGACCAGAGACCCAGTACTTC. This encodes CASSFWKGPETQYF. The chain employs TRBV12-3 or TRBV12-4 and TRBJ2-5; D may match TRBD1 or TRBD2 (5 bases each). Trimming stripped 3 bases from V and 4 bases from J, with 12 bases between. The CDR3 is made up of 14 amino acids.

The table lists this clonotype with many counts. The V call is TRBV20-1, the J call TRBJ2-1; D possibly matches TRBD1 or TRBD2 (5 bases each). Germline CDR1 and CDR2: DFQATT and SNEGSKA (reference sequence). Deletions cut 0 bases from V and 6 bases from J, with 12 bases between. The CDR3 runs 14 residues. The CDR3 here is CSARDRDGANEQFF. For the CDR3, the DNA is TGCAGTGCTAGAGACCGGGACGGAGCCAATGAGCAGTTCTTC.

The chain employs TRBV29-1 and TRBJ1-2; no clear D. The CDR3 contains 11 residues. Germline CDR1 SQVTM, CDR2 ANQGSEA. CDR3 sequence reads: CTAGIGYGYTF. CDR3 nucleotide sequence: TGCACGGCGGGTATCGGCTATGGCTACACCTTC. The full variable domain, rest sourced from reference TRBV29-1 and TRBJ1-2, is SAVISQKPSRDICQRGTSLTIQCQVDSQVTMMFWYRQQPGQSLTLIATANQGSEATYESGFVIDKFPISRPNLTFSTLTVSNMSPEDSSIYLCTAGIGYGYTFGSGTRLTVV.

The chain is built from TRBV12-3 or TRBV12-4 and TRBJ2-2; 15 bases align to TRBD2. V lost 5 bases to trimming and J lost 1 base; unmatched junction nucleotides: 14. The CDR3 has 21 amino acids. The CDR3 sequence: CASSPGLAGGEHEGNTGELFF. CDR3 DNA sequence: TGTGCCAGCAGTCCAGGACTAGCGGGAGGGGAACACGAGGGGAACACCGGGGAGCTGTTTTTT.

Ten or more counts support this clonotype. The gene calls are TRBV18 and TRBJ2-7; no clear D gene. Trimming removed 3 bases from V and 6 bases from J, with 12 bases in between. CDR1 and CDR2 from the germline V gene are KGHSH and LQKENI. The CDR3 contains 13 residues. Here the CDR3 reads CASSPPSASEQYF. For the CDR3, the DNA is TGTGCCAGCTCACCCCCCAGCGCGTCCGAGCAGTACTTC.

A few counts support this clonotype. This sequence joins TRBV30 and TRBJ1-6; D gene ambiguous. Germline V CDR1 and CDR2: GTSNPN, SVGIG (reference sequence). The CDR3 runs 14 residues. V was trimmed by 2 bases and J by 2 bases, leaving 7 bases between them. The DNA of the CDR3 is TGTGCCTGGAGTTTGGGCACCTATAATTCACCCCTCCACTTT. Translation gives CAWSLGTYNSPLHF.

This clonotype has more than one count but fewer than ten. The chain is built from TRBV7-9 and TRBJ2-5; TRBD1 agrees at 7 bases. Germline CDR1 SEHNR, CDR2 FQNEAQ (reference sequence). There are 17 residues in the CDR3. The V gene end was trimmed by 4 bases and the J gene end by 2 bases; junction bases not matched to a gene: 13. The CDR3 DNA sequence: TGTGCCAGCAGCTCCCCTGGGACAGAAAACGGGCAAGAGACCCAGTACTTC. This sequence encodes CASSSPGTENGQETQYF.

This clonotype appeared once. Being one base from a much bigger clone, this may be a read error. V gene TRBV10-3 combines with J gene TRBJ2-1; D unclear. V lost 4 bases and J 0 bases, leaving 10 bases between the germline ends. Germline V gives CDR1 ENHRY, CDR2 SYGVKD. This CDR3 has 15 residues. The CDR3 is CAISVSESSYNEQFF. The DNA of the CDR3 is TGTGCCATCAGTGTGTCTGAAAGCTCCTACAATGAGCAGTTCTTC.

This clonotype was seen more than once but under ten times. The rearrangement joins TRBV7-8 to TRBJ2-1; D may be TRBD1 (5 bases). Trimming stripped 1 base from V and 6 bases from J, with 10 bases between. The CDR3 consists of 14 residues. Germline CDR1 and CDR2: SGHVS and FQNEAQ. The CDR3 DNA follows: TGTGCCAGCAGCTTAGTAGGGGCTGGCAATGAGCAGTTCTTC. It specifies CASSLVGAGNEQFF.

This clonotype is deemed large. This sequence joins TRBV4-3 and TRBJ2-3, with D perhaps matching TRBD2 (6 bases). The CDR3 covers 18 residues. Trimming removed 0 bases from V and 4 bases from J, with 20 bases in between. The germline V gene encodes CDR1 LGHNA and CDR2 YSLEER. CDR3 amino acids: CASSQEWVEGGGADTQYF. CDR3 nucleotides: TGCGCCAGCAGCCAAGAGTGGGTAGAGGGCGGCGGGGCAGATACGCAGTATTTT.

Many counts were recorded for this clonotype. This rearrangement joins TRBV19 to TRBJ2-7; D remains unclear. This CDR3 is 14 amino acids long. Trimming took 6 bases from V and 2 from J, leaving 14 bases between them. Germline V gives CDR1 LNHDA, CDR2 SQIVND (reference sequence). In DNA form, the CDR3 reads TGTGCCAGTAGCCCACTGGGCGACCCCTACGAGCAGTACTTC. Its protein product is CASSPLGDPYEQYF.

This clonotype occurred a few times. The rearrangement uses TRBV7-9 and TRBJ1-1; D may be TRBD1 (5 bases). The CDR3 has 17 amino acids. Germline CDR1 is SEHNR and CDR2 is FQNEAQ (reference sequence). Trimming took 0 bases from V and 2 from J, leaving 16 bases between them. Here the CDR3 reads CASSLAAISGVNTEAFF. The CDR3, as DNA: TGTGCCAGCAGCTTAGCGGCAATTTCGGGGGTAAACACTGAAGCTTTCTTT.

This clonotype occurred many times. The chain links TRBV7-2 to TRBJ2-5; D may be TRBD1 or TRBD2 (5 bases each). CDR1 SGHTA and CDR2 FQGNSA come from the germline V gene. This CDR3 is 11 amino acids long. Trimming shortened V by 4 bases and J by 14 bases, and 14 bases separated the two germline ends. CDR3 loop: CASSSGSRGYF. For the CDR3, the DNA is TGTGCCAGCAGCTCGGGATCAAGGGGATACTTC.

This chain links TRBV7-9 with TRBJ2-1; 11 bases map to TRBD2. CDR1 is SEHNR, CDR2 FQNEAQ, per germline (reference sequence). This CDR3 contains 17 residues. V dropped 4 bases and J dropped 4; count of bases not matched to a gene: 9. CDR3: CASSSKAGTSGYNEQFF. The CDR3 DNA reads TGTGCCAGCAGCTCCAAGGCCGGGACTAGCGGATACAATGAGCAGTTCTTC.

This clonotype was found many times. The chain employs TRBV27 and TRBJ1-6; tentative D call: TRBD1 (6 bases). This CDR3 has 14 amino acids. Germline V gene sequence: CDR1 MNHEY, CDR2 SMNVEV (reference sequence). With 8 bases removed from V and 8 bases from J, the gap between germline ends came to 16 bases. CDR3 residues: CASAPDRSYSPLHF. In nucleotides, the CDR3 is TGTGCCAGCGCTCCCGACAGGAGTTATTCACCCCTCCACTTT.

The chain employs TRBV4-2 and TRBJ2-2; TRBD2 might be the D (6 bases). In germline, CDR1 is LGHNA, CDR2 YNFKEQ. Between the trimmed V and J ends, which lost 5 bases and 4 bases, there was a span of 14 bases. The CDR3 extends over 15 amino acids. CDR3 coding DNA: TGTGCCAGCAGCGCGGGGCGTTCCCGCACCGGGGAGCTGTTTTTT. It encodes CASSAGRSRTGELFF.

The chain joins TRBV30 to TRBJ1-1; D not resolved. Trimming pared 4 bases from V and 1 base from J, leaving 13 bases between. The CDR3 loop spans 14 amino acids. Germline CDR1 is GTSNPN and CDR2 is SVGIG (reference sequence). CDR3 residues: CAWNVGPQNTEAFF. The CDR3 nucleotides are TGTGCCTGGAACGTCGGCCCTCAGAACACTGAAGCTTTCTTT. The complete variable domain, with remaining parts taken from reference TRBV30 and TRBJ1-1, reads SQTIHQWPATLVQPVGSPLSLECTVEGTSNPNLYWYRQAAGRGLQLLFYSVGIGQISSEVPQNLSASRPQDRQFILSSKKLLLSDSGFYLCAWNVGPQNTEAFFGQGTRLTVV.

The rearrangement links TRBV27 to TRBJ2-5; TRBD2 might be the D (5 bases). The germline V gene has CDR1 MNHEY and CDR2 SMNVEV (reference sequence). V shed 6 bases and J shed 1 base, with 15 bases lying between them. CDR3 length: 15 residues. The chain's CDR3 is CASSPWGAAQETQYF. The CDR3 coding sequence is TGTGCCAGCAGCCCCTGGGGAGCGGCCCAAGAGACCCAGTACTTC.

This clonotype has a count of ten or more. The chain uses TRBV7-9 and TRBJ2-2; D remains unclear. The V end lost 6 bases, the J end lost 6 bases, and 11 bases lay between the germline ends. The CDR3 length is 13 residues. Germline V gene sequence: CDR1 SEHNR, CDR2 FQNEAQ (reference sequence). The CDR3 nucleotides are TGTGCCAGCAGTTTACCCGGCTCCGGGGAGCTGTTTTTT. Its translation is CASSLPGSGELFF.

This clonotype was counted between two and nine times. The chain uses TRBV4-2 and TRBJ1-1, with 9 bases aligning to TRBD1. Germline trimming cut 4 bases from V and 3 bases from J; bases unmatched to any gene: 6. The length of the CDR3 is 15 residues. Per the germline V gene, CDR1 is LGHNA and CDR2 is YNFKEQ. The CDR3 spells CASSRNRGRDTEAFF. CDR3 in DNA: TGTGCCAGCAGCCGAAACAGGGGGCGCGACACTGAAGCTTTCTTT.